A single sample gave rise to the 10 T cell receptor beta chains below, sequenced in a study of blood T cell repertoires in COVID-19. Assay: immunoSEQ multiplex PCR; the TCRdb copy retains only in-frame clones and omits some. The table records more than 95,000 clones, approximately 85% of them present only once. Sequencing used peripheral blood. The receptors were gathered from a human donor in a cohort sampled during active COVID-19.

The chain uses TRBV12-3 or TRBV12-4 and TRBJ2-7; D might be TRBD2 (5 bases). V shed 2 bases and J shed 3 bases, with 8 bases lying between them. CDR3 size: 13 residues. CDR3 in amino acids: CASSLRGNYEQYF. The CDR3, as DNA: TGTGCCAGCAGTTTACGGGGAAACTACGAGCAGTACTTC.

The CDR3 reads CASSLGQYLGYTF. In DNA form, the CDR3 reads TGTGCCAGCAGTTTAGGGCAGTACTTGGGCTACACCTTC. The chain links TRBV28 to TRBJ1-2, with D uncertain. CDR1 and CDR2 from the germline V gene are MDHEN and SYDVKM. The CDR3 runs to 13 residues. V was clipped by 2 bases and J by 8 bases, with 12 bases between them.

V and J are TRBV3-1 (or the pseudogene TRBV3-2) and TRBJ2-5; perhaps TRBD1 as D (5 bases). Trimming cost V 1 base and J 1 base, with 7 bases left between them. Germline CDR1 LGHDT, CDR2 YNNKEL (reference sequence). This CDR3 is built from 14 residues. CDR3 DNA: TGTGCCAGCAGCCAAGGGCAGGGCCAAGAGACCCAGTACTTC. Translated, it gives CASSQGQGQETQYF.

This sequence joins TRBV2 and TRBJ2-4; D is perhaps TRBD2 (5 bases). Germline V gene lookup returns CDR1 SNHLY and CDR2 FYNNEI. V lost 6 bases and J 8 bases, leaving 11 bases between the germline ends. The CDR3 is 12 amino acids. Written as DNA, the CDR3 is TGTGCCAGCAGGATCCTACTAGACATTCAGTACTTC. This gives the protein CASRILLDIQYF.

The chain has TRBV3-1 (or the pseudogene TRBV3-2) and TRBJ2-1, with 7 nucleotides matching TRBD1. The CDR3 runs 14 residues. Losses at the gene ends were 3 bases for V and 9 bases for J; bases not matched to a gene: 8. The germline gives CDR1 LGHDT, CDR2 YNNKEL (reference sequence). CDR3 DNA: TGTGCCAGCAGCCAGGCAGGGGGTATGATTGAGCAGTTCTTC. Translation gives CASSQAGGMIEQFF.

The gene calls are TRBV7-2 and TRBJ2-3; D remains unclear. The CDR3 runs 16 residues. Germline CDR1 SGHTA, CDR2 FQGNSA. With 2 bases removed from V and 5 bases from J, the gap between germline ends came to 17 bases. The CDR3 bases are TGTGCCAGCAGCTTATCGGCTCCTACAGTAGGAGATACGCAGTATTTT. It encodes CASSLSAPTVGDTQYF.

This clone turned up a few times. The chain links TRBV7-9 to TRBJ1-1; TRBD1 matches 8 bases. The CDR3 runs 14 residues. CDR1 and CDR2 from the germline V gene are SEHNR and FQNEAQ (reference sequence). The trim removed 3 bases at V and 5 bases at J, leaving 5 bases unmatched. CDR3 residues: CASSLQGARTEAFF. Written as DNA, the CDR3 is TGTGCCAGCAGCTTGCAGGGGGCGAGAACTGAAGCTTTCTTT.

This clone appeared once. This chain uses TRBV11-3 with TRBJ2-1; perhaps TRBD2 as D (6 bases). The CDR3 has 15 amino acids. Germline V gene sequence: CDR1 SGHNT, CDR2 YENEEA. The V end lost 1 base, the J end lost 8 bases, and 15 bases lay between the germline ends. DNA for the CDR3: TGTGCCAGCAGCTTAGGGGGGGTGGAGGGCCATGAGCAGTTCTTC. It codes for CASSLGGVEGHEQFF.

This clone has just one count. The gene calls are TRBV10-3 and TRBJ2-7; 10 nucleotides line up with TRBD2. J was trimmed by 1 base and V by 3 bases; bases with no gene match: 9. CDR1 and CDR2 from the germline V gene are ENHRY and SYGVKD. This CDR3 region has 17 residues. CDR3 sequence: CAISDPSSGRMSYEQYF. The CDR3 DNA sequence: TGTGCCATCAGTGACCCGTCTAGCGGGAGAATGTCCTACGAGCAGTACTTC.

The chain joins TRBV7-3 to TRBJ2-1, with a tentative D call TRBD2 (5 bases). The CDR3 length is 12 residues. Germline CDR1 reads SGHTA; CDR2 reads FQGTGA. Trimming removed 3 bases at V and 9 bases at J, with 9 bases between. The CDR3 loop is CASSFSRGEQFF. CDR3 nucleotides: TGTGCCAGCAGCTTTTCCCGGGGTGAGCAGTTCTTC.